This TCR beta chain was identified in a study of CD8 T cells in ankylosing spondylitis (dated by TCRdb to 2016 to 2017). About the study as a whole: The study set out to find disease-linked TCR variants by profiling T cell receptor beta repertoires in ankylosing spondylitis patients and healthy donors. Peripheral blood was sampled, and synovial fluid was also collected from ankylosing spondylitis patients. The whole study cohort included about a hundred healthy donors and 25 ankylosing spondylitis patients.

Sequencing took place on an Illumina HiSeq 2500. Quantitative 5'-RACE with molecular barcodes was the method used to prepare the TCR beta libraries. The authors' pipeline ran thus. To identify disease-linked TCR variants, a new computational method was used, one built on a probabilistic model of VDJ rearrangement. TCRdb trimmed the raw reads at Q25, called clones with MiXCR and kept productive beta chains. Rows with one shared CDR3 protein collapse into an entry with the most common genes and DNA. Clone size and V and J calls follow TCRdb, not the original study. The sample table contains roughly 700,000 distinct CDR3 sequences; only one count was recorded for around 17% of them. The ten largest clones take up under 20% of the sample. The full study reports these points: Blood from ankylosing spondylitis patients appeared to be characterized by a TCR beta motif made up of several highly homologous amino acid variants. According to the report, matched synovial fluid samples from ankylosing spondylitis patients were significantly enriched for the disease-linked clones. Some motif variants were previously reported in synovial fluid and blood of reactive arthritis patients, suggesting common disease-initiation mechanisms. The disease-linked clones showed a CD8+ phenotype and occurred at relatively low frequencies in peripheral blood.

Trimming costs V 8 bases and J 11 bases, and their ends lie 16 bases apart. The CDR3 measures 13 amino acids from cysteine to phenylalanine. Only the CDR3 DNA stays, 39 bases, in frame from base 1. This clonotype came up many times. Its antigen is currently not known. No qualities accompany the bases; no much larger clone lies one base away. The receptor comes from a male donor with ankylosing spondylitis. This chain is built from TRBV12-3 or TRBV12-4 and TRBJ1-6; the D gene cannot be named for sure. The sequenced sample consisted of blood, either unsorted or a sorted T cell fraction (not recorded which). The CDR3 reads CASRTSPPPPLHF. The nucleotide sequence reads as follows: TGTGCCAGCCGGACCTCACCCCCTCCACCCCTCCACTTT.